This T cell receptor (beta chain) was profiled in a study of T cell responses to AZD1222 COVID-19 vaccine. Whole-study findings and limits: The sample set comprised mostly white British donors with more females, and clonal diversity was possibly underestimated.

As concerns this clone: Its target is unknown.

The trim removed 0 bases at V and 4 bases at J, leaving 10 bases unmatched. Germline V gene data show CDR1 as GTSNPN and CDR2 as SVGIG (reference sequence). The CDR3 sequence is 17 residues long. The repertoire was sequenced with immunoSEQ multiplex PCR; TCRdb's copy has only in-frame clones and lacks some. The table records approximately 100,000 clones, about 93% of them present only once. Specimen: peripheral blood, collected on day 0 of AZD1222 vaccination. V usage is TRBV30 and J usage is TRBJ2-3; 10 bases agree with TRBD2. The origin of this receptor is an adult in good health. As DNA, the CDR3 is TGTGCCTGGAGTGTATCGGCTAGCGGGAGCCTGCCAGATACGCAGTATTTT. Translated: CAWSVSASGSLPDTQYF.